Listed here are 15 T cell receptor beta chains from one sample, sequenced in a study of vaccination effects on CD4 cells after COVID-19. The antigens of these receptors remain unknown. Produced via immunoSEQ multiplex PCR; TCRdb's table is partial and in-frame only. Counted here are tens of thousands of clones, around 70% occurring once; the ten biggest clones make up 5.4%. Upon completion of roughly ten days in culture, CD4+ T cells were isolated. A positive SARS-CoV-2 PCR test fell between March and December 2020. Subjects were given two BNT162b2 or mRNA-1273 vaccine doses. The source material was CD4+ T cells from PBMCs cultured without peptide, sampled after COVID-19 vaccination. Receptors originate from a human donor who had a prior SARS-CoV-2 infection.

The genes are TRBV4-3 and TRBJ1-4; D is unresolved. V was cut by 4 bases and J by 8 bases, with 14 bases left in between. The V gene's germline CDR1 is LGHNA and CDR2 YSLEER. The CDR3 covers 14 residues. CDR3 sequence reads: CASSLKVQGEKLFF. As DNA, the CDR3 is TGCGCCAGCAGCCTAAAGGTCCAAGGCGAAAAACTGTTTTTT.

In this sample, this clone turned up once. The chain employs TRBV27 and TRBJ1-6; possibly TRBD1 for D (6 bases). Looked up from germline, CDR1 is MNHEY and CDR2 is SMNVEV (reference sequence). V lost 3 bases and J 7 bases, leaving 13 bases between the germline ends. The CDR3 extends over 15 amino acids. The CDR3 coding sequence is TGTGCCAGCAGTTTCCCGGGGACATCCAATTCACCCCTCCACTTT. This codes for CASSFPGTSNSPLHF.

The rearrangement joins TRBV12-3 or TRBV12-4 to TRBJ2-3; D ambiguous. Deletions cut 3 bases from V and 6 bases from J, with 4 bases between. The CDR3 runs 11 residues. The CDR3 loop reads CASSFMDTQYF. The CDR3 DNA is TGTGCCAGCAGTTTCATGGATACGCAGTATTTT.

CDR3 sequence: CASSLVGYGYTF. The CDR3 DNA follows: TGTGCCAGCAGCTTAGTGGGGTATGGCTACACCTTC. The V gene is TRBV7-8, the J gene TRBJ1-2; D remains ambiguous. CDR3 length: 12 residues. In germline, CDR1 is SGHVS, CDR2 FQNEAQ. Trimming took 1 base from V and 5 from J, leaving 5 bases between them.

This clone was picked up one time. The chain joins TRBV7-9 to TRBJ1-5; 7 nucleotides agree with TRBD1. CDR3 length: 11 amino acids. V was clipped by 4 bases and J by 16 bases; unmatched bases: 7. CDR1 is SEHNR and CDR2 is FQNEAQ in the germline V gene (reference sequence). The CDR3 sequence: CASSSGQAKHF. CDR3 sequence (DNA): TGTGCCAGCAGCTCAGGACAGGCGAAACATTTT.

CDR3 amino acids: CASSLLSMNEQFF. The CDR3 DNA follows: TGCGCCAGCAGCTTGCTTAGTATGAATGAGCAGTTCTTC. This chain uses TRBV5-1 with TRBJ2-1; D remains unclear. The V end was cut by 1 base, the J end by 7 bases, with 9 bases between. This CDR3 contains 13 residues. Germline V CDR1 and CDR2: SGHRS, YFSETQ.

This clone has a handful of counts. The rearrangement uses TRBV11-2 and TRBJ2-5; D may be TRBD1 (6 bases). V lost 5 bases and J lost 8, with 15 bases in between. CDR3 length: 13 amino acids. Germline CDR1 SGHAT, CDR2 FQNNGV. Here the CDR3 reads CASSQQLQGTQYF. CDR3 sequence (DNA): TGTGCCAGCAGCCAGCAACTACAGGGAACCCAGTACTTC.

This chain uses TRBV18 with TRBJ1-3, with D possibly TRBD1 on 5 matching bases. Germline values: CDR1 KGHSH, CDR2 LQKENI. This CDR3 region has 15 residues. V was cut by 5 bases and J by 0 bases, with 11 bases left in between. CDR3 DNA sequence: TGTGCCAGCTCATCGGACGGGGGCTCTGGAAACACCATATATTTT. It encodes CASSSDGGSGNTIYF.

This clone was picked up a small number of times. The CDR3 DNA reads TGTGCCAGCAGCCCCCTTATTTCTCTCAGCTCCTACAATGAGCAGTTCTTC. Its translation is CASSPLISLSSYNEQFF. The J gene is TRBJ2-1, the V gene TRBV3-1 (or the pseudogene TRBV3-2); D gene unclear. CDR1 is LGHDT and CDR2 is YNNKEL in the germline V gene (reference sequence). V was pared by 4 bases and J by 0 bases, with 16 bases between. The CDR3 runs 17 residues.

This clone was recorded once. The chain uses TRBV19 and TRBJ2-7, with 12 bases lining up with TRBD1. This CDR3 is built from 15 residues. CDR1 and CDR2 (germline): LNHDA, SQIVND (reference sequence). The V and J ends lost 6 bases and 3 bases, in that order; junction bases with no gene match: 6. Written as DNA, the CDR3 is TGTGCCAGTAGCCCGGGACAGGGGGCTTTCTACGAGCAGTACTTC. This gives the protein CASSPGQGAFYEQYF.

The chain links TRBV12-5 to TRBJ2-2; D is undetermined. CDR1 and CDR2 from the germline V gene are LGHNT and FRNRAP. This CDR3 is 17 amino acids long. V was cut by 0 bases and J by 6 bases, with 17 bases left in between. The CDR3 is CASGLVILRIQPGELFF. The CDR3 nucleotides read TGTGCTAGTGGTTTGGTAATTTTAAGGATACAACCCGGGGAGCTGTTTTTT.

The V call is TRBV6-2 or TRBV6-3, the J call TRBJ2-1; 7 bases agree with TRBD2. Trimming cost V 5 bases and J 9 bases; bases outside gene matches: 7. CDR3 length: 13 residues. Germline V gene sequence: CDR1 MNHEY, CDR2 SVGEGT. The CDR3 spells CASSRGLVGEQFF. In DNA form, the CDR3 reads TGTGCCAGCAGTCGAGGACTAGTGGGTGAGCAGTTCTTC.

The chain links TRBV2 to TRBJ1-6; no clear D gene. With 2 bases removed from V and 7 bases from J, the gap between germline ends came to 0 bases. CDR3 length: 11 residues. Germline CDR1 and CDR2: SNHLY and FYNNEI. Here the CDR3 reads CASSENSPLHF. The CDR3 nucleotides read TGTGCCAGCAGTGAAAATTCACCCCTCCACTTT.

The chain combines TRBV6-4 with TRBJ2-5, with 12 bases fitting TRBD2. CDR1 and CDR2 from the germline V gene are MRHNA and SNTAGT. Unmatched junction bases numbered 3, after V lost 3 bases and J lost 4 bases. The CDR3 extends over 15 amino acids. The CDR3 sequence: CASSETSGSGETQYF. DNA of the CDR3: TGTGCCAGCAGTGAGACTAGCGGGAGTGGAGAGACCCAGTACTTC.

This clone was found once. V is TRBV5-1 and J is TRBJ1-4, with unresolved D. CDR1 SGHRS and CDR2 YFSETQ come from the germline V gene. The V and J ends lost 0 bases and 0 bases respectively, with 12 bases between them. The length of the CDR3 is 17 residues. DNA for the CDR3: TGCGCCAGCAGCTTGGGTTCCCAGTCTGCAACTAATGAAAAACTGTTTTTT. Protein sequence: CASSLGSQSATNEKLFF.